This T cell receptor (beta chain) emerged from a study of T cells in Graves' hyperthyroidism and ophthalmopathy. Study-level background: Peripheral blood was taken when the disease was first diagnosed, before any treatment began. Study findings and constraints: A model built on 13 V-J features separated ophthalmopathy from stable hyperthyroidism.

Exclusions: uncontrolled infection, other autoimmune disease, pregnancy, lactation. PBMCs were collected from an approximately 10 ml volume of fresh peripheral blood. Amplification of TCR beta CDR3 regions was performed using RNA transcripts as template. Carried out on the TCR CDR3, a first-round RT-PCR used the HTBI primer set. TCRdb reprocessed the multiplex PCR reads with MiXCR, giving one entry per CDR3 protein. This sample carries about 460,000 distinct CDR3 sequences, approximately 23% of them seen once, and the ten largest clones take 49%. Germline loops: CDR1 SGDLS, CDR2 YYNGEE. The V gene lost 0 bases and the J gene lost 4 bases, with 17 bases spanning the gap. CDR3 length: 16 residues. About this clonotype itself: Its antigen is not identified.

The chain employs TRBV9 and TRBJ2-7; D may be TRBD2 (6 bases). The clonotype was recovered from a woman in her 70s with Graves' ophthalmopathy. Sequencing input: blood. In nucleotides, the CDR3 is TGTGCCAGCAGCGTAGGGGGGGACGCCACCATATACGAGCAGTACTTC. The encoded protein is CASSVGGDATIYEQYF.